These 18 T cell receptor beta chains were sequenced from one sample in a study of molecular identifiers for immune sequencing clone quantification. TCRdb itself ran the PCR reads through MiXCR, one entry per CDR3 protein. The repertoire holds 250,000 to 400,000 distinct CDR3 sequences, with about a fifth as singletons. Sequencing input: naive CD8+ T cells from blood, with Jurkat cell RNA spiked in. Documented subset: FACS-sorted CD8+CD4-CCR7+CD45RA+ naive T cells. All receptors derive from a human donor in good health. Some libraries in this study had Jurkat cell RNA spiked in.

Remarks on this clonotype: This may arise from a read error, as a much more abundant clone is one base away. In this CDR3 the conserved last residue, phenylalanine or tryptophan, is missing, so a read error is likely. V gene TRBV6-5 combines with J gene TRBJ2-7, with 8 bases that match TRBD1. The germline V gene encodes CDR1 MNHEY and CDR2 SVGAGI. Germline trimming cut 4 bases from V and 3 bases from J; bases unmatched to any gene: 8. The CDR3 is 15 residues long. The CDR3, as DNA: TGTGCCAGCAGTTCCTTCCAGGGGGCGGTCTACGAGCAGTACCTC. Its protein product is CASSSFQGAVYEQYL.

Ten or more counts support this clonotype. The chain employs TRBV7-9 and TRBJ2-5; 8 positions agree with TRBD2. V dropped 4 bases and J dropped 3; count of bases not matched to a gene: 10. Per the germline V gene, CDR1 is SEHNR and CDR2 is FQNEAQ (reference sequence). The CDR3 has 16 residues. CDR3: CASSSIWRGDEETQYF. The CDR3 coding sequence is TGTGCCAGCAGCTCCATCTGGCGGGGGGATGAAGAGACCCAGTACTTC. Full variable domain (missing parts from reference TRBV7-9 and TRBJ2-5): DTGVSQNPRHKITKRGQNVTFRCDPISEHNRLYWYRQTLGQGPEFLTYFQNEAQLEKSRLLSDRFSAERPKGSFSTLEIQRTEQGDSAMYLCASSSIWRGDEETQYFGPGTRLLVL.

Note on this clonotype: A read error is possible here, since a much larger clone lies one base away. This rearrangement joins TRBV20-1 to TRBJ2-7; D is unresolved. The germline V and J ends were trimmed by 2 bases and 0 bases, with 14 bases remaining between them. This CDR3 is built from 15 residues. Germline CDR1 reads DFQATT; CDR2 reads SNEGSKA (reference sequence). The CDR3 sequence is CSARSSDSGSYEQYF. The DNA for the CDR3 is TGCAGTGCTAGATCATCAGACTCGGGCTCCTACGAGCAGTACTTC.

This clonotype was detected many times. The gene calls are TRBV12-3 or TRBV12-4 and TRBJ2-2; D ambiguous. Trimming took 5 bases from V and 1 from J, leaving 8 bases between them. The CDR3 spans 14 residues. CDR3 DNA sequence: TGTGCCAGCAGTCCCGAAGTGAACACCGGGGAGCTGTTTTTT. The encoded protein is CASSPEVNTGELFF.

This clonotype appeared a few times. The gene calls are TRBV30 and TRBJ2-5; 13 bases are a match to TRBD2. Germline V gives CDR1 GTSNPN, CDR2 SVGIG (reference sequence). The CDR3 runs 15 residues. V was pared by 4 bases and J by 2 bases, with 4 bases of the junction left unmatched. CDR3 sequence reads: CAWTTSGGTQETQYF. The CDR3 coding sequence is TGTGCCTGGACGACTAGCGGGGGGACACAAGAGACCCAGTACTTC. The full variable domain, in which reference TRBV30 and TRBJ2-5 provide the parts outside the CDR3, is SQTIHQWPATLVQPVGSPLSLECTVEGTSNPNLYWYRQAAGRGLQLLFYSVGIGQISSEVPQNLSASRPQDRQFILSSKKLLLSDSGFYLCAWTTSGGTQETQYFGPGTRLLVL.

In this sample, this clonotype turned up many times. The chain uses TRBV30 and TRBJ2-1, with 11 bases aligning to TRBD2. V shed 3 bases, J shed 5 bases, and the junction held 0 bases outside the gene matches. Germline loops: CDR1 GTSNPN, CDR2 SVGIG (reference sequence). The CDR3 contains 13 residues. The CDR3 is CAWRGLADNEQFF. CDR3 DNA: TGTGCCTGGAGGGGACTAGCGGACAATGAGCAGTTCTTC.

This clonotype was seen at least ten times. J is TRBJ2-1 and V is TRBV29-1; 7 nucleotides agree with TRBD2. The CDR3 totals 13 residues. The V segment lost 8 bases and the J segment 7 bases; nucleotides outside the gene matches: 11. Germline V gene sequence: CDR1 SQVTM, CDR2 ANQGSEA. The CDR3 sequence: CSPWGGSANEQFF. Here the CDR3 DNA reads TGCAGCCCCTGGGGGGGGAGTGCTAATGAGCAGTTCTTC.

This clonotype was counted ten times or more. The rearrangement links TRBV19 to TRBJ2-3; the match to TRBD1 covers 10 bases. This CDR3 has 14 amino acids. Losses at the gene ends were 10 bases for V and 3 bases for J; bases not matched to a gene: 7. Germline V lookup: CDR1 LNHDA, CDR2 SQIVND (reference sequence). CDR3 sequence: CATSLGQGTDTQYF. CDR3 DNA: TGTGCCACCTCTTTGGGACAGGGGACAGATACGCAGTATTTT.

The chain combines TRBV9 with TRBJ1-1, with D unresolved. Trimming cost V 2 bases and J 4 bases, with 12 bases left between them. This CDR3 spans 14 amino acids. Germline values: CDR1 SGDLS, CDR2 YYNGEE. CDR3 sequence reads: CASSVSRWPTEAFF. The CDR3 DNA follows: TGTGCCAGCAGCGTTAGCCGCTGGCCCACTGAAGCTTTCTTT.

The chain is built from TRBV6-1 and TRBJ2-3; 7 positions match TRBD2. V dropped 1 base and J dropped 0; count of bases not matched to a gene: 10. Germline CDR1 is MNHNS and CDR2 is SASEGT. This CDR3 contains 18 residues. CDR3 sequence reads: CASSEGNRRGLSTDTQYF. The CDR3 DNA reads as TGTGCCAGCAGTGAAGGGAATCGGCGGGGGTTGAGCACAGATACGCAGTATTTT.

This clonotype was picked up many times. The V call is TRBV7-8, the J call TRBJ2-3; 11 bases fit TRBD2. In germline, CDR1 is SGHVS, CDR2 FQNEAQ. V shed 2 bases, J shed 0 bases, and the junction held 4 bases outside the gene matches. This CDR3 is built from 17 residues. CDR3 sequence (DNA): TGTGCCAGCAGCTTATTGACTAGCGGGGCGAGCACAGATACGCAGTATTTT. This codes for CASSLLTSGASTDTQYF. Full variable domain (missing parts from reference TRBV7-8 and TRBJ2-3): GAGVSQSPRYKVAKRGQDVALRCDPISGHVSLFWYQQALGQGPEFLTYFQNEAQLDKSGLPSDRFFAERPEGSVSTLKIQRTQQEDSAVYLCASSLLTSGASTDTQYFGPGTRLTVL.

Worth noting for this clonotype: A much larger clone differs from this one at a single base, so this may be a read error. The chain combines TRBV7-9 with TRBJ2-2; perhaps TRBD1 as D (5 bases). CDR1 is SEHNR, CDR2 FQNEAQ, per germline (reference sequence). V was shortened by 5 bases and J by 6 bases, with 13 bases between the two germline ends. This CDR3 contains 14 residues. The CDR3 bases are TGTGCCAGCAGCCTGGTCCAGGGTTCCGGGGAGCTGTTTTTT. Encoded protein: CASSLVQGSGELFF.

On this clonotype: The junction does not match germline at one end; this may be a read error. The chain has TRBV27 and TRBJ2-3; 9 bases are a match to TRBD1. Germline V lookup: CDR1 MNHEY, CDR2 SMNVEV (reference sequence). The CDR3 has 16 amino acids. CDR3 protein: CAGSSQGASFTDTQYF. CDR3 nucleotide sequence: TGTGCCGGCAGTTCACAGGGGGCCTCCTTCACAGATACGCAGTATTTT.

This clonotype was seen repeatedly, ten times or more. V gene TRBV4-3 combines with J gene TRBJ2-1; no clear D. This CDR3 has 13 amino acids. Per the germline V gene, CDR1 is LGHNA and CDR2 is YSLEER. Trimming left V 0 bases short and J 10 bases short, with 10 bases between. The CDR3 protein is CASSQEVEWEQFF. The CDR3 bases are TGCGCCAGCAGCCAAGAGGTCGAGTGGGAGCAGTTCTTC.

This clonotype was observed many times. The V and J genes are TRBV19 and TRBJ1-1; D is uncertain. Germline V lookup: CDR1 LNHDA, CDR2 SQIVND (reference sequence). V was trimmed by 5 bases and J by 5 bases, leaving 12 bases between them. The CDR3 extends over 13 amino acids. CDR3 sequence: CASSPRPGTEAFF. The DNA of the CDR3 is TGTGCCAGTAGTCCCAGACCGGGGACTGAAGCTTTCTTT.

In this sample, this clonotype turned up many times. This chain links TRBV7-9 with TRBJ2-3; 8 bases fit TRBD1. CDR1 and CDR2 from the germline V gene are SEHNR and FQNEAQ (reference sequence). Trimming removed 5 bases from V and 0 bases from J; junction bases left unmatched: 7. CDR3 length: 16 residues. The CDR3 loop is CASSTKQGDSTDTQYF. CDR3 in DNA: TGTGCCAGCAGCACCAAACAGGGGGATAGCACAGATACGCAGTATTTT.

Ten or more counts support this clonotype. The rearrangement uses TRBV4-1 and TRBJ2-7, with 9 bases aligning to TRBD2. V dropped 0 bases and J dropped 5; count of bases not matched to a gene: 8. This CDR3 comprises 16 residues. CDR1 and CDR2 from the germline V gene are MGHRA and YSYEKL. Written as DNA, the CDR3 is TGCGCCAGCAGCCAAGAATGGGCGGGAGGGTGGAACGAGCAGTACTTC. Protein: CASSQEWAGGWNEQYF.

At least ten counts were recorded for this clonotype. This chain joins TRBV7-9 and TRBJ1-1; no clear D. Trimming took off 7 bases at V and 6 bases at J, with 9 bases between the two ends. Germline V gene sequence: CDR1 SEHNR, CDR2 FQNEAQ (reference sequence). This CDR3 region has 11 residues. CDR3 nucleotides: TGTGCCAGCACCTACCGCCCTGAAGCTTTCTTT. Translated: CASTYRPEAFF.